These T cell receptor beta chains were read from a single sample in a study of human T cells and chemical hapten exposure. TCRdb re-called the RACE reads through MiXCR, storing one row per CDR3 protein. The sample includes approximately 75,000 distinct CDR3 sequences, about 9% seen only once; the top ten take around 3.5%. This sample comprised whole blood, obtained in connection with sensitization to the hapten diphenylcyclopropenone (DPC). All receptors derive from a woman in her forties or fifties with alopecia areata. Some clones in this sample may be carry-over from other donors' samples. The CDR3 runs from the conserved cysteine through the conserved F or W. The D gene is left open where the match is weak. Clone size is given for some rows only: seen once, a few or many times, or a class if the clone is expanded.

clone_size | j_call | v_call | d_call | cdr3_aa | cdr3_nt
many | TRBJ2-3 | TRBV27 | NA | CASSLEGGGATDTQYF | TGTGCCAGCAGTTTAGAAGGAGGAGGGGCGACAGATACGCAGTATTTT
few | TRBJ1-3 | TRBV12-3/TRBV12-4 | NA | CASSFRGSSSGNTIYF | TGTGCCAGCAGTTTTAGGGGTTCGAGCTCTGGAAACACCATATATTTT
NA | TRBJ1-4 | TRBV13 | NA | CASSLGSPGEKLFF | TGTGCCAGCAGCTTAGGGTCCCCGGGGGAAAAACTGTTTTTT
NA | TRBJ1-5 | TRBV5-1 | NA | CASNSRVSNQPQHF | TGCGCCAGCAACTCGAGGGTTAGCAATCAGCCCCAGCATTTT
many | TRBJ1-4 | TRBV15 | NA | CATSREKLFF | TGTGCCACCAGCCGAGAAAAACTGTTTTTT
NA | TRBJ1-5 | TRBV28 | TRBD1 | CASSTANRGPRQPQHF | TGTGCCAGCAGTACCGCCAACAGGGGCCCTCGTCAGCCCCAGCATTTT
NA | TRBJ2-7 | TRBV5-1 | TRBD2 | CASSPTSGVLYEQYF | TGCGCCAGCAGCCCTACTAGCGGGGTGCTCTACGAGCAGTACTTC
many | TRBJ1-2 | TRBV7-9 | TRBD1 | CASRTPGQGANNYGYTF | TGTGCCAGCAGAACCCCGGGACAGGGGGCGAACAACTATGGCTACACCTTC
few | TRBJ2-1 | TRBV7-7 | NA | CASSHPGGGTDNEQFF | TGTGCCAGCAGCCATCCCGGAGGGGGGACAGACAATGAGCAGTTCTTC
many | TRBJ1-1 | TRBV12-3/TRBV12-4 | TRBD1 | CASRSDRDRALNTEAFF | TGTGCCAGCAGGTCCGACCGGGACAGGGCCTTGAACACTGAAGCTTTCTTT
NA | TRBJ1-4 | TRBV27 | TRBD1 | CASSPGTGWREKLFF | TGTGCCAGCAGTCCAGGGACAGGTTGGAGGGAAAAACTGTTTTTT
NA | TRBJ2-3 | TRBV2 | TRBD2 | CASSEIASGGADTQYF | TGTGCCAGCAGTGAAATAGCTAGCGGGGGAGCAGATACGCAGTATTTT
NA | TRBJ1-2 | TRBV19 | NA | CASTQGRGYTF | TGTGCCAGTACCCAGGGGCGCGGCTACACCTTC
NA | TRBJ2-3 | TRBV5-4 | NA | CASSLTGREDTQYF | TGTGCCAGCAGCTTGACCGGGCGAGAAGATACGCAGTATTTT
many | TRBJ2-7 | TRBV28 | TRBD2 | CASSLSGLAGKAYEQYF | TGTGCCAGCAGTTTATCAGGGCTAGCGGGCAAAGCCTACGAGCAGTACTTC
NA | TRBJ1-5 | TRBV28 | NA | CASSQRGQPQHF | TGTGCCAGCAGTCAAAGGGGTCAGCCCCAGCATTTT